The 8 T cell receptor beta chains below come from one sample, sequenced in a study of beta chain features in type 1 diabetes. Study-level findings and limits: The study found moderately but significantly shorter TCRB CDR3s in all four CD4+ subsets of Type 1 diabetes patients.

These receptors' antigens are unknown. The authors reverse transcribed all of the isolated RNA, so sequencing captured expressed TCRB transcripts. The data were produced by immunoSEQ multiplex PCR, yet TCRdb's version contains in-frame clones alone and is incomplete. The table records roughly 150,000 clones, around 8% of them present only once. Sequences were obtained from central memory CD4+ T cells from blood. Receptor source: a woman in her thirties or forties with type 1 diabetes.

This clone was seen a handful of times. The chain carries TRBV5-6 and TRBJ2-3; 8 bases line up with TRBD2. The germline V gene encodes CDR1 SGHDT and CDR2 YYEEEE. The CDR3 runs 14 residues. V lost 4 bases, J lost 5 bases, and 6 bases stayed unmatched. The CDR3, as DNA: TGTGCCAGCAGCCGGGGGGGGCCCGGAGATACGCAGTATTTT. Amino acids: CASSRGGPGDTQYF.

This clone was counted only a few times. The gene calls are TRBV18 and TRBJ2-5, with D perhaps matching TRBD2 (6 bases). Germline CDR1 is KGHSH and CDR2 is LQKENI. V lost 1 base, J lost 11 bases, and 17 bases lay in between. CDR3 length: 14 residues. CDR3 sequence (DNA): TGTGCCAGCTCACCACGTGGGTATACTCGGGAGCAGTACTTC. This gives the protein CASSPRGYTREQYF.

The chain employs TRBV7-9 and TRBJ2-1, with TRBD1 matching over 8 bases. Trimming removed 5 bases from V and 4 bases from J; junction bases left unmatched: 7. CDR3 length: 15 residues. Germline CDR1 is SEHNR and CDR2 is FQNEAQ (reference sequence). The CDR3 coding sequence is TGTGCCAGCAGCGCACCGGGACAGGTTTACAATGAGCAGTTCTTC. Residues: CASSAPGQVYNEQFF.

This clone appeared a few times. The chain recombines TRBV4-3 with TRBJ2-7; TRBD1 aligns across 9 bases. CDR3 length: 13 amino acids. The V and J ends lost 5 bases and 12 bases, in that order; junction bases with no gene match: 11. From germline, CDR1 is LGHNA and CDR2 YSLEER. The CDR3 is CASSYNRDRERYF. CDR3 bases: TGCGCCAGCAGCTACAACCGGGACAGGGAAAGGTACTTC.

The chain couples TRBV7-9 to TRBJ2-3; no definite D call. Germline loops: CDR1 SEHNR, CDR2 FQNEAQ (reference sequence). V was pared by 5 bases and J by 14 bases, with 17 bases between. This CDR3 region has 12 residues. CDR3 amino acids: CASSQVGIMPYF. The CDR3 bases are TGTGCCAGCAGCCAGGTGGGCATAATGCCGTATTTT.

This clone was seen only a few times. The V and J genes are TRBV5-1 and TRBJ1-2; D gene ambiguous. CDR1 and CDR2 from the germline V gene are SGHRS and YFSETQ. Deletions cut 1 base from V and 6 bases from J, with 7 bases between. CDR3 size: 12 residues. In nucleotides, the CDR3 is TGCGCCAGCAGCTTGACTAGGGATGGCTACACCTTC. Translation: CASSLTRDGYTF.

This chain connects TRBV9 to TRBJ2-2, with D possibly TRBD2 on 5 matching bases. V gave up 2 bases and J gave up 3 bases, with 11 bases separating them. The CDR3 contains 15 residues. CDR1 SGDLS and CDR2 YYNGEE come from the germline V gene. In DNA, the CDR3 is TGTGCCAGCAGCGTCCAAGGTAGCGACACCGGGGAGCTGTTTTTT. Amino acid sequence: CASSVQGSDTGELFF.

Worth noting for this clone: The same CDR3 is also encoded by other DNA sequences in this sample. The chain has TRBV29-1 and TRBJ1-5, with 7 bases identical to TRBD1. Germline V gene data show CDR1 as SQVTM and CDR2 as ANQGSEA. The CDR3 totals 14 residues. The ends lost 4 bases at V and 4 bases at J; junction bases unmatched: 7. The CDR3 region has the DNA TGCAGCGTTGTGGGGGCAGGGGGTAATCAGCCCCAGCATTTT. This encodes CSVVGAGGNQPQHF.